This is a list of T cell receptor beta chains from one sample in a study of cytomegalovirus exposure and HLA in healthy donors. Measured with immunoSEQ multiplex PCR; TCRdb has only the in-frame clones, and not every one. This sample has roughly 120,000 clones; 50% to 65% occur once, and the top ten carry around 9.7%. The sequencing input was PBMCs. These TCRs come from a woman in her thirties or forties in good health and CMV-seropositive. The CDR3 runs from the conserved cysteine through the conserved F or W. D genes are given only for firm matches. Rows give clone size only sometimes, using once, few, many, or a class for an expanded clone.

j_call v_call d_call clone_size cdr3_nt cdr3_aa
TRBJ2-7 TRBV7-2 . few TGTGCCAGCAGCACGGCGGGGTACGAGCAGTACTTC CASSTAGYEQYF
TRBJ2-7 TRBV4-1 TRBD1 . TGCGCCAGCAGCCAAGACCGTCCCAGGGGGATTTACGAGCAGTACTTC CASSQDRPRGIYEQYF
TRBJ1-4 TRBV7-8 . . TGTGCCAGCAGCTTCGGTGTGACTAATGAAAAACTGTTTTTT CASSFGVTNEKLFF
TRBJ2-7 TRBV4-2 . once TGTGCCAGCAGCCAAGTTCGGCAGGACGAGCAGTACTTC CASSQVRQDEQYF
TRBJ1-5 TRBV10-3 . few TGTGCCATCAGTGAGTCCAGGTGGGATCAGCCCCAGCATTTT CAISESRWDQPQHF
TRBJ1-1 TRBV10-3 . . TGTGCCATCAGTGGGCCGGGCACTGAAGCTTTCTTT CAISGPGTEAFF
TRBJ2-3 TRBV4-3 . . TGCGCCAGCAGCCTCCGGCCCGCGGCTAGCACAGATACGCAGTATTTT CASSLRPAASTDTQYF
TRBJ2-7 TRBV6-6 . few TGTGCCAGCCAAGGGGTCGCCAACGAGCAGTACTTC CASQGVANEQYF
TRBJ2-7 TRBV19 . . TGTGCCAGTAGCCAGGTGAACTCCTACGAGCAGTACTTC CASSQVNSYEQYF
TRBJ2-7 TRBV11-3 TRBD1 . TGTGCCAGCAGCCACGGGACAGAGAATTACGAGCAGTACTTC CASSHGTENYEQYF
TRBJ2-1 TRBV19 TRBD2 . TGTGCCAGTAGTATAGGTCCTAGCGGGGGGTATGAGCAGTTCTTC CASSIGPSGGYEQFF
TRBJ2-7 TRBV19 TRBD2 . TGTGCCAGTAGACTTCAGGCGGGAGGCCGCTACGAGCAGTACTTC CASRLQAGGRYEQYF
TRBJ1-2 TRBV9 . . TGTGCCAGCAGCGTAGTGGCAGGCTATGGCTACACCTTC CASSVVAGYGYTF
TRBJ2-7 TRBV27 TRBD1 once TGTGCCAGCAGCCTTACCCGGGACAGGGTCTACGAGCAGTACTTC CASSLTRDRVYEQYF
TRBJ2-1 TRBV7-9 TRBD2 . TGTGCCAGCAGATCGGGACTAGACGGCGAGCAGTTCTTC CASRSGLDGEQFF
TRBJ1-2 TRBV15 TRBD1 . TGTGCCACCAGCAGGGGACAGGGGGATGGCTACACCTTC CATSRGQGDGYTF
TRBJ2-1 TRBV6-1 . . TGTGCCAGCAGTGGACCTCGGACATCAGGGCCATCCTACAATGAGCAGTTCTTC CASSGPRTSGPSYNEQFF
TRBJ1-2 TRBV7-2 . . TGTGCCAGCAGCTTAGCGCGCAGCGGGGATGGCTACACCTTC CASSLARSGDGYTF
TRBJ1-1 TRBV5-1 . few TGCGCCAGCACCAAGGAGGGACGGGTGAACACTGAAGCTTTCTTT CASTKEGRVNTEAFF
TRBJ1-4 TRBV28 . . TGTGCCAGCAGTTTGTGGGCGTCTTTCGCTAATGAAAAACTGTTTTTT CASSLWASFANEKLFF
TRBJ2-7 TRBV11-2 TRBD2 . TGTGCCAGCAACCCCCTGACTAGCGGATACGAGCAGTACTTC CASNPLTSGYEQYF
TRBJ2-7 TRBV7-8 TRBD2 . TGTGCCAGCAGCTTGGGAACTAGCGGGAGCTCCTACGAGCAGTACTTC CASSLGTSGSSYEQYF
TRBJ1-2 TRBV4-2 . few TGTGCCAGCAGCCAAGCAGGGGCCGGGAACTATGGCTACACCTTC CASSQAGAGNYGYTF
TRBJ1-4 TRBV2 . few TGTGCCCGTGGGGGACAAGGGAGAGAAAAACTGTTTTTT CARGGQGREKLFF
TRBJ2-2 TRBV6-5 . . TGTGCCAGCAGTTACTCGAGTTCGAACACCGGGGAGCTGTTTTTT CASSYSSSNTGELFF
TRBJ2-5 TRBV7-2 . few TGTGCCAGCAGCCCCGCCCCCATTTCGACAGAGGTGGAGACCCAGTACTTC CASSPAPISTEVETQYF
TRBJ2-7 TRBV15 TRBD1 . TGTGCCACCAGCGTCTCCACCACAGGGGCCTACGAGCAGTACTTC CATSVSTTGAYEQYF
TRBJ2-2 TRBV18 . . TGTGCCAGCTCACCATGGCGGGACGCGAACACCGGGGAGCTGTTTTTT CASSPWRDANTGELFF
TRBJ1-1 TRBV7-2 . few TGTGCCAGCAGCTCTGCCCCCCCCAGGACTGAAGCTTTCTTT CASSSAPPRTEAFF
TRBJ1-2 TRBV19 . . TGTGCCAGTAGAGTCACAGGGTTGGATGGCTACACCTTC CASRVTGLDGYTF
TRBJ1-2 TRBV4-1 . . TGCGCCAGCAGCCCGTTGGGCCTAACCCAGAACTATGGCTACACCTTC CASSPLGLTQNYGYTF
TRBJ2-3 TRBV19 . once TGTGCCAGTACCAACTTTTTCGGAGATACGCAGTATTTT CASTNFFGDTQYF
TRBJ2-7 TRBV4-3 . . TGCGCCAGCAGCCTCGGGACACGGGGCAGCTACGAGCAGTACTTC CASSLGTRGSYEQYF
TRBJ2-1 TRBV29-1 TRBD2 . TGCAGCGTTGGAAGCGGGAGCCTCCACAATGAGCAGTTCTTC CSVGSGSLHNEQFF
TRBJ1-1 TRBV29-1 TRBD1 . TGCAGCGTTGACTGGGTGGGGGCAGGGGGCACTGAAGCTTTCTTT CSVDWVGAGGTEAFF
TRBJ1-4 TRBV6-5 TRBD1 few TGTGCCAGCAGTTACGAAGGACAGGGTAATGAAAAACTGTTTTTT CASSYEGQGNEKLFF
TRBJ1-1 TRBV10-3 . few TGTGCCATCAGAGAACAGGCGATCGCTGAAGCTTTCTTT CAIREQAIAEAFF
TRBJ2-1 TRBV5-4 TRBD2 . TGTGCCAGCAGCGTTTACCTACTAGCGGGAGGGTTCAATGAGCAGTTCTTC CASSVYLLAGGFNEQFF
TRBJ2-1 TRBV7-9 . . TGTGCCAGCAGTTTAGCGGACTCTTTGGGTGAGCAGTTCTTC CASSLADSLGEQFF
TRBJ1-5 TRBV6-5 TRBD1 . TGTGCCAGCAGTTTGACAGGGCGTAGCAATCAGCCCCAGCATTTT CASSLTGRSNQPQHF
TRBJ2-1 TRBV5-6 . . TGTGCCAGCAGCTTGACACCGCAGGAGCAGTTCTTC CASSLTPQEQFF
TRBJ2-1 TRBV29-1 . . TGCAGCGTTGAAGTTGGCGGCGAGGGACACCTTGGTGAGCAGTTCTTC CSVEVGGEGHLGEQFF
TRBJ2-7 TRBV27 TRBD1 . TGTGCCAGCAGTTTAATCCACAGGGGGCAGGAGCAGTACTTC CASSLIHRGQEQYF
TRBJ1-2 TRBV6-5 TRBD1 . TGTGCCAGCAGCTTGGGACAGGGTAATGGCTACACCTTC CASSLGQGNGYTF
TRBJ1-4 TRBV19 . few TGTGCCAGTAGTAGCTTCGTGGGGGCGGCTGAAAAACTGTTTTTT CASSSFVGAAEKLFF
TRBJ2-1 TRBV29-1 . . TGCAGCGTTGAAGACCCAGGGCTACGCTCCTACAATGAGCAGTTCTTC CSVEDPGLRSYNEQFF
TRBJ1-1 TRBV5-6 TRBD1 . TGTGCCAGCAGCTTGCTGTATAGAATTAGGACAGGGGCCAACACTGAAGCTTTCTTT CASSLLYRIRTGANTEAFF
TRBJ1-2 TRBV7-9 TRBD1 . TGTGCCAGCAGCTTAAACCCCGACAGGGACGACGGCTACACCTTC CASSLNPDRDDGYTF
TRBJ1-2 TRBV2 . . TGTGCCAGCATACAAACAGGAAATGGCTACACCTTC CASIQTGNGYTF
TRBJ1-1 TRBV5-4 . . TGTGCCAGCAGCCCGTGGAGTGGACAAGCTACTGAAGCTTTCTTT CASSPWSGQATEAFF
TRBJ2-7 TRBV11-2 TRBD1 few TGTGCCAGCAGCGCCGCCGGGACAGTCAGCACCTACGTGCAGTACTTC CASSAAGTVSTYVQYF
TRBJ1-2 TRBV6-5 . few TGTGCCAGCAGCCGAGAAGGGGCCACTAACTATGGCTACACCTTC CASSREGATNYGYTF
TRBJ1-5 TRBV5-4 TRBD1 few TGTGCCAGCAGTACCGGGACAGGTATCAATCAGCCCCAGCATTTT CASSTGTGINQPQHF
TRBJ2-6 TRBV18 TRBD1 . TGTGCCAGCTCACCAACGGGACAGGGCTCTGGGGCCAACGTCCTGACTTTC CASSPTGQGSGANVLTF
TRBJ1-5 TRBV28 TRBD1 once TGTGCCAGCAGTTCGAACCAAAGACAGGGCCCCCAGCATTTT CASSSNQRQGPQHF
TRBJ2-1 TRBV2 TRBD2 . TGTGCCAGCAGGGACCTCGTGAGCGGGGGGACAACCTACAATGAGCAGTTCTTC CASRDLVSGGTTYNEQFF